Below, 5 T cell receptor beta chains from the same sample are listed, as sequenced in a study of blood T cell repertoires in COVID-19 (dated by TCRdb to the early 2020s). Libraries were prepared through the immunoSEQ multiplex PCR assay. In TCRdb, the immuneACCESS table is reduced to in-frame sequences with V and J assigned. These tables do not hold every clone; where another copy was compared, an unresolved V gene accounts for under half, and the others remain unexplained. The sample profile shows roughly 250,000 clones; approximately 89% of them were found once. The top ten constitute roughly 1.2% of the sample. Sequenced sample: PBMCs or T cells enriched from blood (not recorded which). Receptors were obtained from a woman between 40 and 50 years old with acute COVID-19.

J is TRBJ2-5 and V is TRBV6-2 or TRBV6-3; TRBD2 is a possible D gene (6 bases). Trimming removed 4 bases from V and 1 base from J, with 19 bases in between. This CDR3 has 17 residues. Germline CDR1 MNHEY, CDR2 SVGEGT. The CDR3 sequence: CASSSPTEAGGQETQYF. The CDR3 bases are TGTGCCAGCAGTTCCCCGACAGAGGCCGGGGGCCAAGAGACCCAGTACTTC.

The chain has TRBV7-2 and TRBJ2-5; 13 positions match TRBD2. This CDR3 has 19 amino acids. V dropped 2 bases and J dropped 5; count of bases not matched to a gene: 14. The germline gives CDR1 SGHTA, CDR2 FQGNSA. The CDR3 region has the DNA TGTGCCAGCAGCTTATCATCCACTAGCGGGAGGGCCCTCTATGAGACCCAGTACTTC. Amino acid sequence: CASSLSSTSGRALYETQYF.

This clone was observed a handful of times. This chain uses TRBV7-2 with TRBJ1-2; D is uncertain. The germline V and J ends were trimmed by 6 bases and 6 bases, with 20 bases remaining between them. The CDR3 has 15 amino acids. CDR1 is SGHTA, CDR2 FQGNSA, per germline. The CDR3 sequence: CASRVTGRLGDGYTF. The CDR3 DNA reads TGTGCCAGCAGGGTTACCGGGAGGCTCGGCGATGGCTACACCTTC.

The chain employs TRBV7-9 and TRBJ2-1, with D possibly matching TRBD1 (6 bases). Trimming stripped 1 base from V and 9 bases from J, with 10 bases between. There are 13 residues in the CDR3. Germline V gene sequence: CDR1 SEHNR, CDR2 FQNEAQ (reference sequence). CDR3 amino acids: CASSLVVGGEQFF. The CDR3 DNA sequence: TGTGCCAGCAGCTTAGTAGTAGGGGGTGAGCAGTTCTTC.

This chain uses TRBV27 with TRBJ1-3, with D perhaps matching TRBD1 (6 bases). The CDR3 contains 14 residues. Germline CDR1 and CDR2: MNHEY and SMNVEV (reference sequence). Trimming removed 2 bases at V and 4 bases at J, with 9 bases between. DNA of the CDR3: TGTGCCAGCAGTTTAACAGGGTCCGGAAACACCATATATTTT. This encodes CASSLTGSGNTIYF.